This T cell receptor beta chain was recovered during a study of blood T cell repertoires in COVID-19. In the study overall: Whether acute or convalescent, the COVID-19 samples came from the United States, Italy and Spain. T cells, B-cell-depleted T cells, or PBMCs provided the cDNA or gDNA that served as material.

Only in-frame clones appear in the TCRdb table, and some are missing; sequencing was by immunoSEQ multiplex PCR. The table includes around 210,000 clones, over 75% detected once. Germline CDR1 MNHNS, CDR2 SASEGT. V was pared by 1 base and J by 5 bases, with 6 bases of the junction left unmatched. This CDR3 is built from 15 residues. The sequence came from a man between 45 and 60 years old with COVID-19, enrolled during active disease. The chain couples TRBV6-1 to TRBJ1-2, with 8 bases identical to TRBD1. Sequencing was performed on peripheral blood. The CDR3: CASSEGTGRAYGYTF. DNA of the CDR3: TGTGCCAGCAGTGAAGGGACAGGGCGGGCTTATGGCTACACCTTC.